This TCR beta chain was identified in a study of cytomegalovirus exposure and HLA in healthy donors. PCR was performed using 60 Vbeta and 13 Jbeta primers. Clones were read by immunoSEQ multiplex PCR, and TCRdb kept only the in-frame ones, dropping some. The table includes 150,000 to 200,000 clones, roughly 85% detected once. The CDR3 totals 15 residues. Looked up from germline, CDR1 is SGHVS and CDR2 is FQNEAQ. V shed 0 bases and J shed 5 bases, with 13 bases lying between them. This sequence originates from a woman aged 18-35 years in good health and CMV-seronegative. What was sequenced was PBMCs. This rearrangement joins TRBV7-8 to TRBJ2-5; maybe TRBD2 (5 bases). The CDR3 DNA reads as TGTGCCAGCAGCTTAGCGGACTCAGGAGCTGAGACCCAGTACTTC. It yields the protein CASSLADSGAETQYF. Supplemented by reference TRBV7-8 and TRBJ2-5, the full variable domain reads GAGVSQSPRYKVAKRGQDVALRCDPISGHVSLFWYQQALGQGPEFLTYFQNEAQLDKSGLPSDRFFAERPEGSVSTLKIQRTQQEDSAVYLCASSLADSGAETQYFGPGTRLLVL.